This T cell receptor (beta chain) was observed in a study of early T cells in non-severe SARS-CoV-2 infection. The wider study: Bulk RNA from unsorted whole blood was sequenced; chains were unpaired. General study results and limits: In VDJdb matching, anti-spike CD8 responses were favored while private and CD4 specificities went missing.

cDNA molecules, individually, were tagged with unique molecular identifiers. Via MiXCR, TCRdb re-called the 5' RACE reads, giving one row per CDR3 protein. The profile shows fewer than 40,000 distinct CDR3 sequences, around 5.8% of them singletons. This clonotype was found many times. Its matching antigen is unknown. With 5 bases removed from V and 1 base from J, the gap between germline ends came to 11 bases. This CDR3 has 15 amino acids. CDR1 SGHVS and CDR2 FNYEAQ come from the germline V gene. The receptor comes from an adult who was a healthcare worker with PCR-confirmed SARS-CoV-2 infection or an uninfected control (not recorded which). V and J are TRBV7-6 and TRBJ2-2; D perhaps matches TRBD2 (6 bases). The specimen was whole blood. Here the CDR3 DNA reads TGTGCCAGCAGCAAAGGGACTCTGAACACCGGGGAGCTGTTTTTT. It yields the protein CASSKGTLNTGELFF.